This T cell receptor beta chain came from a study of cytomegalovirus exposure and HLA in healthy donors (dated by TCRdb to the late 2010s). General notes on the study: The roughly 670 repertoires of the first cohort and the 110 or so validation repertoires were produced on the same platform, according to a later analysis. The aim of the study was to test whether cataloging public T cell receptors could identify signatures of past pathogen exposure. In addition to the first cohort of 666 subjects, a separate validation cohort of 130 or so different subjects was used. To predict cytomegalovirus infection status, the study brought together high-throughput TCR immunosequencing, statistical association of individual TCRs with disease status, and machine learning. Here is what the overall study found, with its caveats: Cytomegalovirus status was reported to be diagnosed by the classifier with high specificity and sensitivity in both the original and validation cohorts. It was suggested by the authors that the approach could potentially be generalized to other disease states and immunological phenotypes. A few of the identified cytomegalovirus-associated TCR beta chains were confirmed in vitro to be specific for cytomegalovirus antigens. Subsequent analysis determined that TCRs grouped into clusters in the first cohort also showed a tendency toward co-occurrence across the 120 validation repertoires, and 85% to 95% of cluster scores exceeded 0. A total of fewer than 200 TCR beta chains were listed by the study as associated with cytomegalovirus. The validation cohort had no HLA typing available for a later analysis, so co-occurrence within that cohort was assessed over all 120 or so repertoires. Most TCR sequences were observed very rarely across donors, whereas some public TCRs were present in many individuals.

The donors were included in the validation cohort of around 120 subjects, a group kept apart from the approximately 650-subject first cohort. Spanning cysteine to phenylalanine, the CDR3 consists of 13 amino acids. Of the read, only the CDR3 DNA is kept; its 39 bases are in frame from base 1. For CDR1 and CDR2, the germline V gene lists SQVTM and ANQGSEA. V is cut by 7 bases and J by 0 bases, and the space between the germline ends is 10 bases. In the case of this clone: There is no known antigen for this receptor. Per-base qualities were not stored, and no clone one base away is much larger.

Library construction relied on the immunoSEQ multiplex PCR assay. Turning to the authors' computational methods: A statistical classification framework was developed to diagnose cytomegalovirus status using the catalog of TCR beta chain sequences. Entries here come from immuneACCESS through TCRdb and include only in-frame sequences with V and J called. Some clones fail to appear in such tables; in the studies checked, an unresolved V gene covers under half of the shortfall, and the cause of the remainder is unknown. The V and J calls and clone size were taken over from that table, and D and trimming were inferred from the DNA. Present in this sample are 150,000 to 200,000 clones, 85% of which were seen just once. Approximately 2% of the sample belongs to the ten largest clones.

Sequencing input: PBMCs. The receptor was derived from a man younger than 45 in good health and CMV-seropositive. This sequence uses TRBV29-1 and TRBJ1-3; the D segment could be TRBD1, given 5 matching bases. This receptor has the CDR3 CSGGGSSGNTIYF. The sequence in DNA is TGCAGCGGGGGGGGTAGCTCTGGAAACACCATATATTTT.